Presented here are 17 T cell receptor beta chains from one specimen sequenced in a study of identical twins. TCRdb passed the 5' RACE reads through MiXCR, listing each CDR3 protein once. This table holds about 300,000 distinct CDR3 sequences, more than 9% found once. The same specimen was also included in a second study, on yellow fever vaccine responses in identical twins.

Sequencing used CD8+ T cells sorted from blood. The receptor source for this set is a woman aged 18-29 years in good health.

This clonotype was picked up a small number of times. The chain recombines TRBV3-1 with TRBJ1-6; D gene uncertain. Trimming pared 1 base from V and 7 bases from J, leaving 5 bases between. The CDR3 runs 13 residues. Germline V gives CDR1 LGHDT, CDR2 YNNKEL (reference sequence). CDR3 coding DNA: TGTGCCAGCAGCCAAGGGAACAATTCACCCCTCCACTTT. Its protein is CASSQGNNSPLHF.

V is TRBV28 and J is TRBJ1-2, with 10 bases that match TRBD1. V gave up 4 bases and J gave up 5 bases; unmatched junction bases: 1. Germline V gene data show CDR1 as MDHEN and CDR2 as SYDVKM. There are 13 residues in the CDR3. Written as DNA, the CDR3 is TGTGCCAGCAGTTCGGACAGGGGGTATGGCTACACCTTC. It is translated as CASSSDRGYGYTF.

This clonotype was observed a few times. V gene TRBV7-8 combines with J gene TRBJ2-7; 8 nucleotides align to TRBD2. V dropped 5 bases and J dropped 1; count of bases not matched to a gene: 7. The CDR3 loop spans 15 amino acids. Per the germline V gene, CDR1 is SGHVS and CDR2 is FQNEAQ. CDR3: CASSPEAGGSYEQYF. As DNA, the CDR3 is TGTGCCAGCAGCCCAGAGGCGGGAGGTTCCTACGAGCAGTACTTC.

This clonotype was recorded a few times. The chain couples TRBV20-1 to TRBJ2-1; D may be TRBD2 (7 bases). This CDR3 has 16 amino acids. Trimming removed 0 bases at V and 1 base at J, with 13 bases between. Germline CDR1 is DFQATT and CDR2 is SNEGSKA (reference sequence). The CDR3 sequence: CSARDFAGASYNEQFF. The CDR3 DNA is TGCAGTGCTAGAGATTTCGCGGGGGCGTCCTACAATGAGCAGTTCTTC.

There are a few counts of this clonotype. This chain joins TRBV7-9 and TRBJ2-2, with D unclear. CDR1 is SEHNR, CDR2 FQNEAQ, per germline (reference sequence). V gave up 2 bases and J gave up 4 bases, with 11 bases separating them. The CDR3 length is 15 residues. CDR3 residues: CASSLRMGFTGELFF. CDR3 DNA: TGTGCCAGCAGCTTACGAATGGGTTTCACCGGGGAGCTGTTTTTT.

The chain recombines TRBV7-9 with TRBJ2-1, with 8 bases that match TRBD2. The junction had 7 bases not matched to a gene; V was cut back by 5 bases and J by 4 bases. Per germline, CDR1 SEHNR and CDR2 FQNEAQ (reference sequence). The CDR3 covers 15 residues. The CDR3 region is CASSVAAGVYNEQFF. The CDR3 bases are TGTGCCAGCAGCGTCGCAGCGGGGGTATACAATGAGCAGTTCTTC.

By frequency in the sample, this clonotype is medium-sized. The chain has TRBV28 and TRBJ2-4; D is possibly TRBD1 (6 bases). The CDR3 loop spans 17 amino acids. Trimming stripped 5 bases from V and 0 bases from J, with 17 bases between. Germline V gene lookup returns CDR1 MDHEN and CDR2 SYDVKM. The chain's CDR3 is CASSPRGRTLAKNIQYF. CDR3 DNA: TGTGCCAGCAGTCCCAGGGGCCGGACTTTAGCCAAAAACATTCAGTACTTC.

This clonotype appeared many times. This sequence joins TRBV5-1 and TRBJ2-1, with D perhaps TRBD1 (5 bases). V lost 3 bases and J 3 bases, leaving 10 bases between the germline ends. The germline gives CDR1 SGHRS, CDR2 YFSETQ. The CDR3 runs 14 residues. CDR3 DNA sequence: TGCGCCAGCAGCTCCCAGGACAACTACAATGAGCAGTTCTTC. Translating gives CASSSQDNYNEQFF.

V usage is TRBV29-1 and J usage is TRBJ2-7; 12 bases are shared with TRBD2. The CDR3 contains 14 residues. V lost 7 bases and J lost 6; bases outside the gene matches: 10. Per the germline V gene, CDR1 is SQVTM and CDR2 is ANQGSEA. CDR3 region: CSASTSGSASEQYF. The CDR3 DNA sequence: TGCAGCGCCTCGACTAGCGGGAGCGCTAGCGAGCAGTACTTC.

The chain has TRBV12-3 or TRBV12-4 and TRBJ1-2, with D possibly TRBD1 on 5 matching bases. This CDR3 spans 14 amino acids. Trimming pared 8 bases from V and 4 bases from J, leaving 17 bases between. The CDR3 here is CASWPGTTAYGYTF. CDR3 bases: TGTGCCAGCTGGCCAGGGACCACCGCCTATGGCTACACCTTC.

The V call is TRBV7-9, the J call TRBJ2-1; the match to TRBD2 covers 11 bases. Germline V gives CDR1 SEHNR, CDR2 FQNEAQ (reference sequence). The CDR3 loop spans 15 amino acids. V shed 5 bases and J 9 bases; nucleotides not matched to a gene: 9. The DNA for the CDR3 is TGTGCCAGCAGCAAAGTTACTAGCGGGAGCACTGAGCAGTTCTTC. It translates to CASSKVTSGSTEQFF.

This chain uses TRBV27 with TRBJ2-5; 8 bases line up with TRBD1. This CDR3 is 13 amino acids long. The germline gives CDR1 MNHEY, CDR2 SMNVEV (reference sequence). After removal of 5 bases from V and 3 bases from J, the junction contained 2 bases not matched to a gene. The DNA of the CDR3 is TGTGCCAGCAGTACGGACAGGGAAGAGACCCAGTACTTC. Its protein product is CASSTDREETQYF.

In this sample, this clonotype turned up a few times. The chain is built from TRBV6-2 or TRBV6-3 and TRBJ1-2, with D hard to call. Germline V gene sequence: CDR1 MNHEY, CDR2 SVGEGT. This CDR3 spans 17 amino acids. V dropped 0 bases and J dropped 8 bases, with 22 bases sitting between them. DNA for the CDR3: TGTGCCAGCAGTTACTCGACACCGCGAGTGTCGGGAGGCGGCTACACCTTC. Its protein product is CASSYSTPRVSGGGYTF.

This clonotype was observed at least ten times. The chain recombines TRBV27 with TRBJ1-5; perhaps TRBD1 as D (5 bases). The CDR3 totals 14 residues. In germline, CDR1 is MNHEY, CDR2 SMNVEV (reference sequence). The V gene lost 3 bases and the J gene lost 6 bases, with 12 bases spanning the gap. In nucleotides, the CDR3 is TGTGCCAGCAGTTTCGGGGGTGTCGGTCAGCCCCAGCATTTT. This sequence encodes CASSFGGVGQPQHF.

The rearrangement links TRBV12-3 or TRBV12-4 to TRBJ1-1, with a possible D match to TRBD1 (5 bases). Trimming left V 6 bases short and J 3 bases short, with 17 bases between. CDR3 length equals 15 residues. DNA for the CDR3: TGTGCCAGCAGACTGACAGTGAGTTTCGACACTGAAGCTTTCTTT. It yields the protein CASRLTVSFDTEAFF.

This clonotype was seen many times. The chain links TRBV27 to TRBJ2-1; 8 positions match TRBD2. CDR1 and CDR2 from the germline V gene are MNHEY and SMNVEV (reference sequence). There are 13 residues in the CDR3. V was pared by 6 bases and J by 4 bases, with 2 bases of the junction left unmatched. CDR3 coding DNA: TGTGCCAGCAGCTTAGCGGGGTACAATGAGCAGTTCTTC. As protein: CASSLAGYNEQFF.

A few counts support this clonotype. V usage is TRBV28 and J usage is TRBJ1-1; D is ambiguous. V was cut by 8 bases and J by 1 base, with 14 bases left in between. CDR1 is MDHEN, CDR2 SYDVKM, per germline. The CDR3 extends over 14 amino acids. In DNA form, the CDR3 reads TGTGCCAGCGGTTCTTATACAGAGAACACTGAAGCTTTCTTT. Amino acids: CASGSYTENTEAFF.